The 7 T cell receptor beta chains reported below all come from one sample, sequenced in a study of beta chain features in type 1 diabetes (dated by TCRdb to 2016 to 2019). Antigens for these TCRs are unknown. What the work shows at the level of the full study, not this receptor alone: In all four CD4+ subsets, TCRB CDR3 length was moderately but significantly shorter in type 1 diabetes patients.

Libraries were built with the immunoSEQ multiplex PCR assay. The High Capacity cDNA Reverse Transcription Kit was used to reverse transcribe all of the isolated RNA, meaning that expressed TCRB transcripts were what got sequenced. Sourced from immuneACCESS, this table was stored by TCRdb with only in-frame sequences that have V and J called. A share of the clones is absent; for the studies checked, an unresolved V gene accounts for under half, and the remainder has no known explanation. The table for this sample lists over 650,000 clones; around 15% of them were counted only once. The ten largest make up 0.03% to 0.045% of the sample. The material sequenced was naive CD4+ T cells from blood. Explained via the paper, the cell subset or site label denotes: true naive CD4+ T cells. The receptors stem from a man younger than 35 with type 1 diabetes.

This chain connects TRBV6-4 to TRBJ1-2, with D uncertain. The CDR3 consists of 13 residues. Looked up from germline, CDR1 is MRHNA and CDR2 is SNTAGT. V was cut by 0 bases and J by 2 bases, with 4 bases left in between. Here the CDR3 reads CASSDSRNYGYTF. The DNA of the CDR3 is TGTGCCAGCAGTGACTCGAGGAACTATGGCTACACCTTC.

In its sample, this clone was seen a few times. CDR3 sequence reads: CASSWTGYTDTQYF. In DNA, the CDR3 is TGTGCCAGCAGTTGGACAGGATACACAGATACGCAGTATTTT. The chain has TRBV6-5 and TRBJ2-3, with TRBD1 matching over 7 bases. V gave up 4 bases and J gave up 2 bases; unmatched junction bases: 3. CDR3 size: 14 residues. Germline CDR1 MNHEY, CDR2 SVGAGI.

In this sample, this clone turned up a few times. This chain uses TRBV27 with TRBJ1-5; TRBD1 might be the D (5 bases). The V gene's germline CDR1 is MNHEY and CDR2 SMNVEV (reference sequence). With 3 bases removed from V and 4 bases from J, the gap between germline ends came to 7 bases. The CDR3 is 13 amino acids. Written as DNA, the CDR3 is TGTGCCAGCAGTTTCGGGGCGAATCAGCCCCAGCATTTT. Residues: CASSFGANQPQHF.

The gene calls are TRBV7-9 and TRBJ1-1, with D hard to call. V dropped 5 bases and J dropped 1 base, with 14 bases sitting between them. CDR1 is SEHNR, CDR2 FQNEAQ, per germline (reference sequence). The CDR3 sequence is 15 residues long. CDR3 sequence (DNA): TGTGCCAGCAGCCCGGAATGGGTGGCGAACACTGAAGCTTTCTTT. This encodes CASSPEWVANTEAFF.

This clone was seen more than once but under ten times. The chain is built from TRBV28 and TRBJ1-2; D call uncertain. CDR1 MDHEN and CDR2 SYDVKM come from the germline V gene. The CDR3 covers 13 residues. Deletions cut 4 bases from V and 8 bases from J, with 14 bases between. In nucleotides, the CDR3 is TGTGCCAGCAGTTCGGGTCCCACCAGGGGCTACACCTTC. This encodes CASSSGPTRGYTF.

The V call is TRBV7-2, the J call TRBJ2-1; 12 bases agree with TRBD2. Germline V gene sequence: CDR1 SGHTA, CDR2 FQGNSA. The CDR3 loop spans 16 amino acids. V shed 5 bases and J 3 bases; nucleotides not matched to a gene: 5. The CDR3 DNA sequence: TGTGCCAGCAGCCCTAGCGGGAGGGCCGGCTACAATGAGCAGTTCTTC. This sequence encodes CASSPSGRAGYNEQFF.

This clone occurred a few times. The chain employs TRBV4-3 and TRBJ2-6; perhaps TRBD1 as D (5 bases). This CDR3 contains 14 residues. The V gene lost 6 bases and the J gene lost 15 bases, with 21 bases spanning the gap. CDR1 LGHNA and CDR2 YSLEER come from the germline V gene. CDR3 nucleotides: TGCGCCAGCAGGAAGACAGCTATCAGAGTCGGCCTGACTTTC. As protein: CASRKTAIRVGLTF.